The 21 T cell receptor beta chains given below trace back to one sample, sequenced in a study of T cell repertoires in cytomegalovirus infection. TCRdb re-analysed the reads in MiXCR, keeping a single row per CDR3 protein. This sample yields hundreds of thousands of distinct CDR3 sequences, of which around 24% are seen a single time; 8% belongs to the top ten. Sequencing input: CD8+ T cells from PBMCs. The source is a human donor in good health (CMV status not recorded). Some clones in this sample may be carry-over from other donors' samples.

At least ten counts were recorded for this clonotype. J is TRBJ2-1 and V is TRBV19; D gene uncertain. Trimming removed 1 base at V and 7 bases at J, with 14 bases between. The CDR3 is 15 residues long. Germline loops: CDR1 LNHDA, CDR2 SQIVND (reference sequence). As DNA, the CDR3 is TGTGCCAGTAGTATAGGGGGTGGGGTTGGGAATGAGCAGTTCTTC. The encoded protein is CASSIGGGVGNEQFF.

As to this clonotype: Just one base apart from a much larger clone, this may be a read error. The chain couples TRBV14 to TRBJ2-5, with D perhaps matching TRBD2 (5 bases). V gave up 0 bases and J gave up 5 bases, with 13 bases separating them. This CDR3 has 15 amino acids. The germline V gene has CDR1 SGHDN and CDR2 FVKESK. This CDR3 is CASSQEESQRETQYF. The CDR3 DNA follows: TGTGCCAGCAGCCAAGAGGAGTCCCAGCGGGAGACCCAGTACTTC.

Comments on this clonotype: A much bigger clone sits one base away, suggesting this may be a read error. The gene calls are TRBV2 and TRBJ2-2; no clear D gene. Germline loops: CDR1 SNHLY, CDR2 FYNNEI. The CDR3 runs to 13 residues. V shed 2 bases and J shed 6 bases, with 7 bases lying between them. The CDR3 DNA reads TGTGCCAGCAGTGAACTGGGGTCCGGGGAGCTGTTTTTT. Its translation is CASSELGSGELFF.

At least ten counts were recorded for this clonotype. The chain joins TRBV7-9 to TRBJ1-6; tentatively, D is TRBD1 (5 bases). CDR3 length: 14 residues. V lost 4 bases to trimming and J lost 15 bases, with 19 bases between them. Germline V lookup: CDR1 SEHNR, CDR2 FQNEAQ (reference sequence). The CDR3 here is CASSSTPGPTRLHF. The CDR3 DNA reads as TGTGCCAGCAGCTCTACCCCGGGACCGACGCGCCTCCACTTT.

This clonotype appeared a single time. V usage is TRBV6-6 and J usage is TRBJ2-5; 8 nucleotides agree with TRBD2. V was clipped by 5 bases and J by 4 bases; unmatched bases: 9. CDR3 length: 15 residues. Germline CDR1 is MNHNY and CDR2 is SVGAGI (reference sequence). In DNA form, the CDR3 reads TGTGCCAGCAGTAGCTTAGCGGGGAATAGAGAGACCCAGTACTTC. Protein: CASSSLAGNRETQYF.

This clonotype was detected a few times. This sequence joins TRBV20-1 and TRBJ2-2, with unresolved D. V was shortened by 6 bases and J by 3 bases, with 17 bases between the two germline ends. Germline CDR1 is DFQATT and CDR2 is SNEGSKA (reference sequence). The CDR3 extends over 15 amino acids. The CDR3 here is CSANPLGRYTGELFF. The CDR3 nucleotides are TGCAGTGCAAACCCGTTGGGAAGATACACCGGGGAGCTGTTTTTT.

This clonotype appeared a single time. The gene calls are TRBV25-1 and TRBJ2-1, with a weak D call TRBD2 (7 bases). The length of the CDR3 is 16 residues. Trimming took 3 bases from V and 5 from J, leaving 17 bases between them. CDR1 is MGHDK and CDR2 is SYGVNS in the germline V gene. The CDR3 nucleotides are TGTGCCAGCAGTGACGACGGGGGGCCCCAAAACAATGAGCAGTTCTTC. Translating gives CASSDDGGPQNNEQFF. Complete variable domain (other parts from reference TRBV25-1 and TRBJ2-1): EADIYQTPRYLVIGTGKKITLECSQTMGHDKMYWYQQDPGMELHLIHYSYGVNSTEKGDLSSESTVSRIRTEHFPLTLESARPSHTSQYLCASSDDGGPQNNEQFFGPGTRLTVL.

In its sample, this clonotype was seen many times. The chain joins TRBV7-9 to TRBJ2-5, with D perhaps matching TRBD2 (5 bases). The CDR3 is made up of 15 amino acids. With 5 bases removed from V and 7 bases from J, the gap between germline ends came to 20 bases. CDR1 and CDR2 (germline): SEHNR, FQNEAQ (reference sequence). The CDR3 sequence is CASSPSRAPRGTQYF. The CDR3 coding sequence is TGTGCCAGCAGCCCCAGCCGGGCTCCACGGGGGACCCAGTACTTC.

This clonotype was counted between two and nine times. V and J are TRBV6-1 and TRBJ2-7, with no clear D. Germline V gene data show CDR1 as MNHNS and CDR2 as SASEGT. Between the trimmed V and J ends, which lost 7 bases and 3 bases, there was a span of 22 bases. This CDR3 has 16 residues. CDR3 sequence: CASNPWIPPKFYEQYV. The CDR3 DNA reads TGTGCCAGCAACCCCTGGATACCCCCTAAGTTCTACGAGCAGTACGTC.

Many counts were recorded for this clonotype. V is TRBV7-2 and J is TRBJ1-2; TRBD1 matches 8 bases. The CDR3 runs 16 residues. Germline V CDR1 and CDR2: SGHTA, FQGNSA. Trimming at V came to 4 bases and at J to 3 bases, leaving 10 bases not matched to a gene. CDR3 DNA: TGTGCCAGCAGCTCAGAGACGACAGGGGTCTACTATGGCTACACCTTC. Translation gives CASSSETTGVYYGYTF.

This clonotype was found a few times. V and J are TRBV7-9 and TRBJ1-4; D is unclear. V dropped 7 bases and J dropped 0 bases, with 15 bases sitting between them. The CDR3 extends over 16 amino acids. Germline V gives CDR1 SEHNR, CDR2 FQNEAQ (reference sequence). CDR3 sequence reads: CASNGREKATNEKLFF. The CDR3 DNA is TGTGCCAGCAACGGAAGGGAGAAGGCAACTAATGAAAAACTGTTTTTT.

This clonotype was picked up many times. The CDR3 DNA sequence: TGTGCCAGCAGCTTAACCGGGACGAGAGATACGCAGTATTTT. Translation gives CASSLTGTRDTQYF. The chain carries TRBV7-6 and TRBJ2-3; D tentatively fits TRBD1 or TRBD2 (5 bases each). The germline gives CDR1 SGHVS, CDR2 FNYEAQ. The CDR3 loop spans 14 amino acids. Trimming pared 2 bases from V and 5 bases from J, leaving 11 bases between.

J is TRBJ2-5 and V is TRBV29-1; possible D gene TRBD2, 7 bases. The CDR3 is 17 amino acids. Trimming left V 0 bases short and J 5 bases short, with 22 bases between. Germline V gives CDR1 SQVTM, CDR2 ANQGSEA. CDR3 coding DNA: TGCAGCGTTGAAGATCGGTTAAGGGCGGGGGCCCAGGAGACCCAGTACTTC. Residues: CSVEDRLRAGAQETQYF.

This chain uses TRBV28 with TRBJ2-2; D is possibly TRBD1 (5 bases). V gave up 2 bases and J gave up 6 bases, with 10 bases separating them. There are 14 residues in the CDR3. Germline assignment: CDR1 MDHEN and CDR2 SYDVKM. This chain's CDR3 is CASSLQGTAGELFF. For the CDR3, the DNA is TGTGCCAGCAGTTTACAGGGTACCGCCGGGGAGCTGTTTTTT.

As for this clonotype: This may arise from a read error, as a much more abundant clone is one base away. The chain employs TRBV7-2 and TRBJ1-5, with TRBD1 matching 7 bases. The germline V gene has CDR1 SGHTA and CDR2 FQGNSA. The CDR3 is made up of 14 amino acids. V shed 4 bases and J 3 bases; nucleotides not matched to a gene: 3. CDR3 protein: CTSSYRGPNQPQHF. The CDR3 DNA sequence: TGTACCAGCAGCTACAGGGGACCCAATCAGCCCCAGCATTTT.

The table lists this clonotype with a few counts. V gene TRBV20-1 combines with J gene TRBJ2-1; TRBD2 matches 12 bases. The germline CDR1 and CDR2 sequences are DFQATT and SNEGSKA (reference sequence). The CDR3 totals 15 residues. The V segment lost 6 bases and the J segment 6 bases; nucleotides outside the gene matches: 9. The CDR3 region is CSALLAGGPGNEQFF. In DNA form, the CDR3 reads TGCAGTGCCCTCCTAGCGGGGGGGCCGGGCAATGAGCAGTTCTTC.

The V gene is TRBV6-2 or TRBV6-3, the J gene TRBJ2-7; maybe TRBD2 (7 bases). Germline V gene lookup returns CDR1 MNHEY and CDR2 SVGEGT. The CDR3 loop spans 14 amino acids. With 2 bases removed from V and 2 bases from J, the gap between germline ends came to 10 bases. Written as DNA, the CDR3 is TGTGCCAGCAGTTACGGGGGGGGGCCCTACGAGCAGTACGTC. Protein sequence: CASSYGGGPYEQYV.

This clonotype was recorded at least ten times. V usage is TRBV7-8 and J usage is TRBJ2-7, with a tentative D call TRBD1 (6 bases). The CDR3 has 17 amino acids. The germline CDR1 and CDR2 sequences are SGHVS and FQNEAQ. With 0 bases removed from V and 3 bases from J, the gap between germline ends came to 18 bases. CDR3 coding DNA: TGTGCCAGCAGCTTAGCGTTCGGGGACAAGCAAGTCTACGAGCAGTACTTC. Translated: CASSLAFGDKQVYEQYF.

This clonotype was counted between two and nine times. This chain links TRBV28 with TRBJ2-7, with 8 bases that match TRBD1. There are 16 residues in the CDR3. Germline V CDR1 and CDR2: MDHEN, SYDVKM. V lost 3 bases and J lost 5; bases outside the gene matches: 12. CDR3 loop: CASSLRGDRGWDEQYV. CDR3 coding DNA: TGTGCCAGCAGTTTGCGCGGAGACAGGGGCTGGGACGAGCAGTACGTC.

Worth noting for this clonotype: A read error may account for a junction end that differs from germline. The chain couples TRBV6-8 to TRBJ2-2; TRBD1 aligns across 8 bases. The CDR3 consists of 17 residues. Germline-derived CDR1 and CDR2 are MNHGY and SAAAGT. CDR3 nucleotide sequence: TGTGCCAGCAGTAACTCCGGGACAGGTTGGAACACCGGGGAGCTGTTTTTT. As protein: CASSNSGTGWNTGELFF.

This clonotype was recorded at least ten times. The rearrangement joins TRBV6-2 or TRBV6-3 to TRBJ1-5, with D maybe TRBD1 (5 bases). The V and J ends lost 8 bases and 7 bases respectively, with 15 bases between them. CDR3 length: 13 residues. CDR1 and CDR2 (germline): MNHEY, SVGEGT. This CDR3 is CASARGVGQPQHF. Written as DNA, the CDR3 is TGTGCCAGCGCCCGGGGGGTGGGCCAGCCCCAGCATTTT.